These 10 T cell receptor beta chains originate from one sample sequenced in a study of T cell responses to AZD1222 COVID-19 vaccine. The protocol was immunoSEQ multiplex PCR, while the TCRdb copy is restricted to in-frame clones and leaves out a portion. Among about 120,000 clones listed, 85% to 95% were seen once. The source material was peripheral blood, sampled on day 0 of AZD1222 vaccination. Receptors originate from an adult in good health.

The J gene is TRBJ2-7, the V gene TRBV11-2; 8 nucleotides agree with TRBD2. V gave up 5 bases and J gave up 0 bases; unmatched junction bases: 12. Per the germline V gene, CDR1 is SGHAT and CDR2 is FQNNGV. The CDR3 spans 17 residues. CDR3 region: CASSGVSGEEHSYEQYF. The CDR3 region has the DNA TGTGCCAGCAGCGGGGTTAGCGGGGAAGAGCACTCCTACGAGCAGTACTTC. Full variable domain (remainder filled in from reference TRBV11-2 and TRBJ2-7): EAGVAQSPRYKIIEKRQSVAFWCNPISGHATLYWYQQILGQGPKLLIQFQNNGVVDDSQLPKDRFSAERLKGVDSTLKIQPAKLEDSAVYLCASSGVSGEEHSYEQYFGPGTRLTVT.

The V call is TRBV2, the J call TRBJ1-3; D is undetermined. Trimming shortened V by 6 bases and J by 2 bases, and 8 bases separated the two germline ends. Germline V gene data show CDR1 as SNHLY and CDR2 as FYNNEI. This CDR3 comprises 13 residues. The CDR3 DNA reads as TGTGCCAGCAGGATCTCTACTGGAAACACCATATATTTT. Its translation is CASRISTGNTIYF. The variable domain in full, with the rest retrieved from reference TRBV2 and TRBJ1-3, is EPEVTQTPSHQVTQMGQEVILRCVPISNHLYFYWYRQILGQKVEFLVSFYNNEISEKSEIFDDQFSVERPDGSNFTLKIRSTKLEDSAMYFCASRISTGNTIYFGEGSWLTVV.

The chain links TRBV28 to TRBJ1-5; D unresolved. CDR1 MDHEN and CDR2 SYDVKM come from the germline V gene. This CDR3 contains 15 residues. V lost 6 bases to trimming and J lost 0 bases, with 12 bases between them. Here the CDR3 DNA reads TGTGCCAGCAGCAGGAATTGGAATAGCAATCAGCCCCAGCATTTT. Amino acids: CASSRNWNSNQPQHF.

The chain employs TRBV20-1 and TRBJ1-2; weak D call: TRBD1 (5 bases). Per germline, CDR1 DFQATT and CDR2 SNEGSKA (reference sequence). The V gene lost 4 bases and the J gene lost 8 bases, with 11 bases spanning the gap. CDR3 length equals 11 residues. CDR3 sequence (DNA): TGCAGTGCTACGCAGGGTAGAGGCTACACCTTC. Translating it yields CSATQGRGYTF.

The CDR3 reads CASSLELAGRNTGELFF. CDR3 sequence (DNA): TGTGCCAGCAGCTTAGAGCTAGCGGGACGGAACACCGGGGAGCTGTTTTTT. V and J are TRBV7-8 and TRBJ2-2; 9 nucleotides line up with TRBD2. This CDR3 spans 17 amino acids. From germline, CDR1 is SGHVS and CDR2 FQNEAQ. V gave up 1 base and J gave up 1 base; unmatched junction bases: 4.

The chain employs TRBV30 and TRBJ2-7, with D possibly matching TRBD1 (6 bases). This CDR3 is built from 14 residues. CDR1 is GTSNPN, CDR2 SVGIG, per germline (reference sequence). The V end was cut by 3 bases, the J end by 1 base, with 13 bases between. CDR3 residues: CAWSRRDTSYEQYF. The CDR3 DNA sequence: TGTGCCTGGAGCCGCCGGGACACTTCCTACGAGCAGTACTTC.

The J gene is TRBJ2-2, the V gene TRBV2; 9 positions match TRBD1. CDR1 is SNHLY, CDR2 FYNNEI, per germline. The length of the CDR3 is 18 residues. V shed 6 bases, J shed 3 bases, and the junction held 14 bases outside the gene matches. DNA for the CDR3: TGTGCCAGCAGATGGGACAGGGTAAATTCATACGACACCGGGGAGCTGTTTTTT. It specifies CASRWDRVNSYDTGELFF.

This rearrangement joins TRBV4-1 to TRBJ1-5, with D tentatively TRBD1 (6 bases). The V gene's germline CDR1 is MGHRA and CDR2 YSYEKL. The CDR3 has 15 residues. With 3 bases removed from V and 10 bases from J, the gap between germline ends came to 19 bases. This CDR3 reads CASSQAKILQGPQHF. Here the CDR3 DNA reads TGCGCCAGCAGCCAGGCCAAGATTTTACAGGGCCCCCAGCATTTT.

J is TRBJ2-4 and V is TRBV30; perhaps TRBD1 as D (6 bases). From germline, CDR1 is GTSNPN and CDR2 SVGIG (reference sequence). This CDR3 spans 15 amino acids. The V end lost 5 bases, the J end lost 0 bases, and 14 bases lay between the germline ends. The CDR3: CAWAPQGIAKNIQYF. The CDR3 region has the DNA TGTGCCTGGGCCCCCCAGGGGATAGCCAAAAACATTCAGTACTTC.

This chain uses TRBV9 with TRBJ2-3; maybe TRBD2 (6 bases). CDR3 length: 15 residues. Trimming took 0 bases from V and 4 from J, leaving 12 bases between them. Germline V gene lookup returns CDR1 SGDLS and CDR2 YYNGEE. CDR3 bases: TGTGCCAGCAGCGTAGGAGGGCGGGGCGCAGATACGCAGTATTTT. Translating it yields CASSVGGRGADTQYF.